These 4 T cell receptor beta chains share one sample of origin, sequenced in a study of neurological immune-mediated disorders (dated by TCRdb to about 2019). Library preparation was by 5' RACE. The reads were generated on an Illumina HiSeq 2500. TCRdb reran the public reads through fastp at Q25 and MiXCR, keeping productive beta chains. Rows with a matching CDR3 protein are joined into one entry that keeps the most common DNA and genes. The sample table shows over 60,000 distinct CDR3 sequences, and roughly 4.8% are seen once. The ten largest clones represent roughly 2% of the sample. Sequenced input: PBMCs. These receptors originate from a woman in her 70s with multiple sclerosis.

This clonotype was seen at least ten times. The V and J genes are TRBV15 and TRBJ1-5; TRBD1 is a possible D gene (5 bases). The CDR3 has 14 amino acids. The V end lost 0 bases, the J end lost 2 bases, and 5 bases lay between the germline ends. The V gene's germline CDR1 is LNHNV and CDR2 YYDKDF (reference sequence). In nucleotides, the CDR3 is TGTGCCACCAGCAGAGACAGGGGCAATCAGCCCCAGCATTTT. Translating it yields CATSRDRGNQPQHF.

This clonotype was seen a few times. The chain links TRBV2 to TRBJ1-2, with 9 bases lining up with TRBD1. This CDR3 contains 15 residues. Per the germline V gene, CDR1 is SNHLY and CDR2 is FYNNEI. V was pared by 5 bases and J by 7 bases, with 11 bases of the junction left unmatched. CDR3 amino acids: CASSRRGQGTGGYTF. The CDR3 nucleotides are TGTGCCAGCAGTCGCCGAGGACAGGGGACTGGTGGCTACACCTTC.

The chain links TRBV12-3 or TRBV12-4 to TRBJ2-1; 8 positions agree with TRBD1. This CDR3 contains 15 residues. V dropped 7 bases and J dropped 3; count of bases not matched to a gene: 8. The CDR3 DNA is TGTGCCAGCATCCGCGGACAGGGTGGCTACAATGAGCAGTTCTTC. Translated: CASIRGQGGYNEQFF.

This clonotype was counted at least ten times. Here the CDR3 DNA reads TGTGCCAGCAGCCTAAACTGGGGCTACACTGAAGCTTTCTTT. Amino acid sequence: CASSLNWGYTEAFF. The chain uses TRBV11-2 and TRBJ1-1; a weak D match, TRBD1 (5 bases). The CDR3 covers 14 residues. The germline V gene encodes CDR1 SGHAT and CDR2 FQNNGV. V was trimmed by 5 bases and J by 3 bases, leaving 13 bases between them.